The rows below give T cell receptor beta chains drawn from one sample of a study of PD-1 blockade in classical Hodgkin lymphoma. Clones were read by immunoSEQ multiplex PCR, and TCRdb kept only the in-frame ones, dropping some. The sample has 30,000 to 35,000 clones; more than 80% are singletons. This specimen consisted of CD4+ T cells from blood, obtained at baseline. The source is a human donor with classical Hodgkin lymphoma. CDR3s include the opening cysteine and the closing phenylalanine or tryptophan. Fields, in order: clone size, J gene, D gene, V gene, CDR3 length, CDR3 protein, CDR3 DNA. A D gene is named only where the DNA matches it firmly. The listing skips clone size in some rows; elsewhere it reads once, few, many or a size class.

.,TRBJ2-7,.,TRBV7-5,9,CARSPPEYF,TGTGCCAGAAGCCCGCCTGAGTATTTC
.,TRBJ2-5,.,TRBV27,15,CASSQSANTIETQYF,TGTGCCAGCAGTCAATCAGCCAACACAATAGAGACCCAGTACTTC
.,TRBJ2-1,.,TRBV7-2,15,CASSPVPHAYNEQFF,TGTGCCAGCAGCCCTGTTCCTCACGCTTACAATGAGCAGTTCTTC
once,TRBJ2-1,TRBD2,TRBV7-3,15,CASSSETSGYNEQFF,TGTGCCAGCAGCTCGGAGACTAGCGGCTACAATGAGCAGTTCTTC
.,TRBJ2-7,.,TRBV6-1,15,CASSDRDNIPYEQYF,TGTGCCAGCAGTGACCGGGACAACATTCCCTACGAGCAGTACTTC
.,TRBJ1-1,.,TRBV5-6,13,CASSHAQGTEAFF,TGTGCCAGCAGCCACGCACAGGGTACTGAAGCTTTCTTT
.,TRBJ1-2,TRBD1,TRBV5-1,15,CASSKGQGVGYGYTF,TGCGCCAGCAGCAAGGGACAGGGGGTAGGCTATGGCTACACCTTC
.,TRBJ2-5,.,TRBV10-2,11,CASSELETQYF,TGCGCCAGCAGTGAATTAGAGACCCAGTACTTC
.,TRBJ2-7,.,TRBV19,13,CASSFASAYEQYF,TGTGCCAGTAGCTTTGCTAGCGCCTACGAGCAGTACTTC
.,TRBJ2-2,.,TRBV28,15,CASRTGTTNTGELFF,TGTGCCAGCAGGACCGGGACAACGAACACCGGGGAGCTGTTTTTT
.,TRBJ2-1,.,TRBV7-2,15,CASSLYGVSYNEQFF,TGTGCCAGCAGCTTGTACGGAGTTTCCTACAATGAGCAGTTCTTC
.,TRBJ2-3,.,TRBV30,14,CAWSVPPITDTQYF,TGTGCCTGGAGTGTACCCCCCATTACAGATACGCAGTATTTT
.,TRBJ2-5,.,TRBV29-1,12,CSVRFSLETQYF,TGCAGCGTTAGGTTTAGTTTGGAGACCCAGTACTTC
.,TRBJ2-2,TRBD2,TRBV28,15,CASSSASGRSGELFF,TGTGCCAGCAGTTCGGCTAGCGGGAGGTCCGGGGAGCTGTTTTTT
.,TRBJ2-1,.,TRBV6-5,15,CASRRPGTSYNEQFF,TGTGCCAGCAGAAGACCCGGGACATCGTACAATGAGCAGTTCTTC
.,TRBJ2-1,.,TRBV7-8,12,CASSLIRNEQFF,TGTGCCAGCAGCTTAATTCGCAATGAGCAGTTCTTC
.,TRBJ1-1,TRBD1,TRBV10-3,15,CAISPRTGGASEAFF,TGTGCCATCAGCCCTAGGACAGGGGGCGCTTCTGAAGCTTTCTTT
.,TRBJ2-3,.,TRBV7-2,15,CASSLVGSSTDTQYF,TGTGCCAGCAGCTTAGTAGGTTCTAGCACAGATACGCAGTATTTT